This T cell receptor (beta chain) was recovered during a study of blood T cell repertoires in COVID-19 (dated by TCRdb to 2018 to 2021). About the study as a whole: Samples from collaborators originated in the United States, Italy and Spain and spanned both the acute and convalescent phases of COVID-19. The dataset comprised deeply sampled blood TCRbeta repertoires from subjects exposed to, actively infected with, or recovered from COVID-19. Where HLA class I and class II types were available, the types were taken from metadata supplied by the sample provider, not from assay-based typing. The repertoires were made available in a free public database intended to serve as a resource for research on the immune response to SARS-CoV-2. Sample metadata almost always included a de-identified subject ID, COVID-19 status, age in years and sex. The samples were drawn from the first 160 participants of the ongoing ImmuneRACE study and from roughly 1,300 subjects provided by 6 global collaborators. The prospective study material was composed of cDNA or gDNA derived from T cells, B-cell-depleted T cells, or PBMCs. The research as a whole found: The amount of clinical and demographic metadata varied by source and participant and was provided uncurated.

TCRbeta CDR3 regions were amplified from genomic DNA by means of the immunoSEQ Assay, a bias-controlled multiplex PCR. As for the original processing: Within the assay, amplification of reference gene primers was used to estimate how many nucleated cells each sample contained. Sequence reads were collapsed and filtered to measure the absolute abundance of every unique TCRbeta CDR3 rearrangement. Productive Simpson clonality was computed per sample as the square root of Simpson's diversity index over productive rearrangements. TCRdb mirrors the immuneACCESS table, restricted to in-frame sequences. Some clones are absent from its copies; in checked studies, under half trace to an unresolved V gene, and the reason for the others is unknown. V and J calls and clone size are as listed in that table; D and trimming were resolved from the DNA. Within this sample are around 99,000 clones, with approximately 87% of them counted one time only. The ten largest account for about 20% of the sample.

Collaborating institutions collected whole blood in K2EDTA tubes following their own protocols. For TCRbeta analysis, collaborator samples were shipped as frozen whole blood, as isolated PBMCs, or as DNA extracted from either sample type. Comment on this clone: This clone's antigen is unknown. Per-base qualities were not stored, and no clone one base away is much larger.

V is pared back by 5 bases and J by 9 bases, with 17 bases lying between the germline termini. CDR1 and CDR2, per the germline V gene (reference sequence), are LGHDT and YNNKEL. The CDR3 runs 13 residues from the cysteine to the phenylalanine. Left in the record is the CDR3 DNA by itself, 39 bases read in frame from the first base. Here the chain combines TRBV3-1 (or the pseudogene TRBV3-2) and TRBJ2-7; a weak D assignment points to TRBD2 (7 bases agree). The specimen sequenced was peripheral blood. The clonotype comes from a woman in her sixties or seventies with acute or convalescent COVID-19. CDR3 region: CASSGDYSGVQYF. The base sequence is TGTGCCAGCAGCGGGGACTACTCAGGGGTGCAGTACTTC.